This is a list of T cell receptor beta chains from one sample in a study of cytomegalovirus exposure and HLA in healthy donors. Produced via immunoSEQ multiplex PCR; TCRdb's table is partial and in-frame only. Counted here are about 140,000 clones, 77% occurring once; the ten biggest clones make up 1.5% to 2%. Sequencing input: PBMCs. All receptors come from a female donor in good health and CMV-seronegative. CDR3s include the opening cysteine and the closing phenylalanine or tryptophan. The D gene is left open where the match is weak. Expanded clones are given a class, and other clones once, few, many or no size at all.

TRBV19	TRBJ2-7	TRBD1	18	.	TGTGCCAGTAGTATGACCTCTTCCGGGACAGGGTGGTCCTACGAGCAGTACTTC	CASSMTSSGTGWSYEQYF
TRBV7-2	TRBJ1-1	.	13	once	TGTGCCAGCAGCTCCAACTTGAACACTGAAGCTTTCTTT	CASSSNLNTEAFF
TRBV7-8	TRBJ1-3	TRBD1	15	.	TGTGCCAGCAGCTACGGGGACAGCTCTGGAAACACCATATATTTT	CASSYGDSSGNTIYF
TRBV6-5	TRBJ2-7	.	16	.	TGTGCCAGCAGTTACTCGGGGAGGTCGGGGCTCTACGAGCAGTACTTC	CASSYSGRSGLYEQYF
TRBV5-4	TRBJ1-6	TRBD1	16	.	TGTGCCAGCAGCTTGAGTTGGGACAGGGTGGCTTCACCCCTCCACTTT	CASSLSWDRVASPLHF
TRBV6-6	TRBJ2-3	TRBD1	15	few	TGTGCCAGCAGTTACGGGACAGGGGGAGCAGATACGCAGTATTTT	CASSYGTGGADTQYF
TRBV18	TRBJ2-3	TRBD1	15	.	TGTGCCAGCTCGTCGACAGGGGCGACCACAGATACGCAGTATTTT	CASSSTGATTDTQYF
TRBV9	TRBJ2-7	.	15	.	TGTGCCAGCAGCGTAGATACGGACTGGCCCTACGAGCAGTACTTC	CASSVDTDWPYEQYF
TRBV9	TRBJ1-2	.	15	.	TGTGCCAGCAGCGTACGATCCGGGGAGTTTGGTGGCTACACCTTC	CASSVRSGEFGGYTF
TRBV9	TRBJ2-1	.	13	.	TGTGCCAGCAGCGTAGATCGCGTGGATGAGCAGTTCTTC	CASSVDRVDEQFF
TRBV29-1	TRBJ1-5	TRBD1	14	.	TGCAGCGTTCTTTTCGTTACAGGGGATCAGCCCCAGCATTTT	CSVLFVTGDQPQHF
TRBV27	TRBJ1-5	.	16	once	TGTGCCAGCAGTTTATCAGGGGTAAATAAAGGTCAGCCCCAGCATTTT	CASSLSGVNKGQPQHF
TRBV4-2	TRBJ2-3	TRBD1	17	.	TGTGCCAGCAGCCAAGAGTCAGGACAGGGTAGAACAGATACGCAGTATTTT	CASSQESGQGRTDTQYF
TRBV9	TRBJ2-1	TRBD2	14	.	TGTGCCAGCAGCGTTCAGGGAGGGTACAATGAGCAGTTCTTC	CASSVQGGYNEQFF
TRBV13	TRBJ2-7	.	14	.	TGTGCCAGCACCTCGAAACAGAGCTCCTACGAGCAGTACTTC	CASTSKQSSYEQYF
TRBV28	TRBJ2-7	.	14	.	TGTGCCAGCAGCCCCCTCACGACAGGCTACGAGCAGTACTTC	CASSPLTTGYEQYF
TRBV30	TRBJ1-5	TRBD1	14	.	TGTGCCTGGAACGACAGGGGCGCGGATCAGCCCCAGCATTTT	CAWNDRGADQPQHF
TRBV5-1	TRBJ2-7	.	14	.	TGCGCCAGCAGCTTGGCTGGATCCCCGGGCGAGCAGTACTTC	CASSLAGSPGEQYF
TRBV5-1	TRBJ1-2	.	14	.	TGCGCCAGCAGCTTGGACCAATCTACCTATGGCTACACCTTC	CASSLDQSTYGYTF
TRBV28	TRBJ1-6	.	14	.	TGTGCCAGCAGTTTGCAACAGACGAATTCACCCCTCCACTTT	CASSLQQTNSPLHF
TRBV5-8	TRBJ2-5	TRBD2	16	.	TGTGCCAGCAGCTTGGGCGGGACTATGACCCGGGAGACCCAGTACTTC	CASSLGGTMTRETQYF
TRBV11-3	TRBJ1-4	.	18	few	TGTGCCAGCAGCTCCCCGACAGCCAATTCATCCAAGGGGGAAAAACTGTTTTTT	CASSSPTANSSKGEKLFF
TRBV6-5	TRBJ1-2	TRBD1	13	.	TGTGCCAGCAGTTACCGGACAGGGATCGGCTACACCTTC	CASSYRTGIGYTF
TRBV5-1	TRBJ2-1	TRBD2	17	.	TGCGCCAGCAGCCGCACGGTGAGCGGGGGCTCCTACAATGAGCAGTTCTTC	CASSRTVSGGSYNEQFF
TRBV18	TRBJ2-5	.	13	once	TGTGCCAGCTCACCACCGCCGGGAGAGACCCAGTACTTC	CASSPPPGETQYF
TRBV7-9	TRBJ1-3	TRBD1	16	.	TGTTCCAGCAGCTCAAACAGGGGGCTCGCAGGAAACACCATATATTTT	CSSSSNRGLAGNTIYF
TRBV29-1	TRBJ1-1	TRBD1	12	few	TGCAGCGTTGAGGGGACAGACACTGAAGCTTTCTTT	CSVEGTDTEAFF
TRBV27	TRBJ1-1	.	13	once	TGTGCCAGCAGTGTCGGGTCTACCACTGAAGCTTTCTTT	CASSVGSTTEAFF
TRBV7-6	TRBJ2-7	.	14	.	TGTGCCAGCAGCTCGCTGACAGAGTCCTACGAGCAGTACTTC	CASSSLTESYEQYF
TRBV21-1	TRBJ2-7	.	16	.	TGTGCCAGCAGCAAAGAAATCGGCGGGGCCACCTACGAGCAGTACTTC	CASSKEIGGATYEQYF
TRBV5-1	TRBJ1-1	TRBD1	16	.	TGCGCCAGCGACGAGTACCGGGACAGGGGGAACACTGAAGCTTTCTTT	CASDEYRDRGNTEAFF
TRBV11-2	TRBJ2-5	.	15	.	TGTGCCAGCAGCCGAGGCTTGATCGGGTGGGAGACCCAGTACTTC	CASSRGLIGWETQYF
TRBV9	TRBJ1-1	TRBD1	16	.	TGTGCCAGCAGCGTGGGGACAGGGACCCTCAACACTGAAGCTTTCTTT	CASSVGTGTLNTEAFF
TRBV7-3	TRBJ1-3	.	16	few	TGTGCCAGCAGCTTAAACAGGTTTCGCTCTGGAAACACCATATATTTT	CASSLNRFRSGNTIYF
TRBV27	TRBJ1-2	TRBD1	14	.	TGTGCCAGCAGTTTAGGGACAGCAAGCTATGGCTACACCTTC	CASSLGTASYGYTF
TRBV7-2	TRBJ2-7	.	13	.	TGTGCCAGCAGCGCTCGGCCTGGAGGCGAGCAGTACTTC	CASSARPGGEQYF
TRBV6-1	TRBJ2-2	.	14	.	TGTGCCAGCAGCCTCACACAGGGCTCCGGGGAGCTGTTTTTT	CASSLTQGSGELFF
TRBV5-4	TRBJ2-7	TRBD1	14	.	TGTGCCAGCAGCGCCGGGACAGGGGGCTACGAGCAGTACTTC	CASSAGTGGYEQYF
TRBV7-9	TRBJ2-3	TRBD2	19	.	TGTGCCAGCAGCTTAAATATCCTTGGACTAGCGGGGACCACAGATACGCAGTATTTT	CASSLNILGLAGTTDTQYF
TRBV7-9	TRBJ1-3	TRBD1	14	.	TGTGCCAGCAGCCCAACAGGGGTGAGAAACACCATATATTTT	CASSPTGVRNTIYF
TRBV29-1	TRBJ2-7	.	15	.	TGCAGCGGCCCGACGGAGCAGGGTAGATTCTACGAGCAGTACTTC	CSGPTEQGRFYEQYF
TRBV6-5	TRBJ2-7	.	14	.	TGTGCCAGCAACCCAACGGACTTCTCCTACGAGCAGTACTTC	CASNPTDFSYEQYF
TRBV28	TRBJ1-2	.	16	.	TGTGCCAGCAGTTTGACATTTGCGGGGGGTAGTTATGGCTACACCTTC	CASSLTFAGGSYGYTF
TRBV7-7	TRBJ2-5	TRBD2	17	.	TGTGCTAGCAGCTCAGGTTTTGGAGCGGGAGTTAAAGAGACCCAGTACTTC	CASSSGFGAGVKETQYF
TRBV27	TRBJ2-7	TRBD1	17	few	TGTGCCAGCAGCCACTTGGCTGGGGGACAGTTGTCCTACGAGCAGTACTTC	CASSHLAGGQLSYEQYF